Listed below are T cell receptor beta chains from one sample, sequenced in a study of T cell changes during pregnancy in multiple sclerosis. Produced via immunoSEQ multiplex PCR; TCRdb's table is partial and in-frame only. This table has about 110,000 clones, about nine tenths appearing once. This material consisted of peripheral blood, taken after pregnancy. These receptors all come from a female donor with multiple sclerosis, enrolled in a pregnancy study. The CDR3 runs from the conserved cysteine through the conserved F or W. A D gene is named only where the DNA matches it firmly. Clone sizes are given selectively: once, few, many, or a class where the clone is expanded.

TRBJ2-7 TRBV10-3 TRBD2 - CAVDPRERGGAHEQYF TGTGCCGTCGACCCGCGAGAGCGGGGTGGTGCCCACGAGCAGTACTTC
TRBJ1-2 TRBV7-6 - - CASSLAGGGYGNYGYTF TGTGCCAGCAGCTTAGCCGGGGGGGGATATGGGAACTATGGCTACACCTTC
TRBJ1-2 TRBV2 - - CASKPQDNYGYTF TGTGCCAGCAAGCCCCAGGATAACTATGGCTACACCTTC
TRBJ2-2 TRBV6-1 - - CASDDRSVTGELFF TGTGCCAGTGACGACAGATCGGTGACCGGGGAGCTGTTTTTT
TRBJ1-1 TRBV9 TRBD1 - CASSIDRENTEAFF TGTGCCAGCAGCATCGACAGGGAGAACACTGAAGCTTTCTTT
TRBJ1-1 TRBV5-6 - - CASSLGGDTEAFF TGTGCCAGCAGCTTAGGGGGTGACACTGAAGCTTTCTTT
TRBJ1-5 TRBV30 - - CAWDTGDGDNQPQHF TGTGCCTGGGACACGGGGGACGGTGACAATCAGCCCCAGCATTTT
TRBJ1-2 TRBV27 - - CASTPSIGETNYGYTF TGTGCCAGCACCCCGTCGATCGGAGAAACTAACTATGGCTACACCTTC
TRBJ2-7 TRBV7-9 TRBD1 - CASSPGTGGVAYEQYF TGTGCCAGCAGCCCCGGGACAGGGGGCGTCGCCTACGAGCAGTACTTC
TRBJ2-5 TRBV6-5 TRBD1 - CASSYNVRGQETQYF TGTGCCAGCAGTTACAATGTCAGGGGGCAAGAGACCCAGTACTTC
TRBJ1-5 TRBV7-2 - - CASSLSGGHVNQPQHF TGTGCCAGCAGCTTATCGGGAGGACACGTAAATCAGCCCCAGCATTTT
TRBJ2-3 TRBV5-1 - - CASQPQGGGSYTDTQYF TGCGCCAGCCAACCACAGGGGGGGGGCTCTTATACAGATACGCAGTATTTT
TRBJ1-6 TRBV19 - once CASSSDIFSYNSPLHF TGTGCCAGTAGCTCTGACATTTTCTCCTATAATTCACCCCTCCACTTT
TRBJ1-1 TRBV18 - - CASATESPEAFF TGTGCCAGCGCTACGGAGAGTCCTGAAGCTTTCTTT
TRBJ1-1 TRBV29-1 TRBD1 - CSVRTGTMNTEAFF TGCAGCGTCCGGACAGGGACCATGAACACTGAAGCTTTCTTT
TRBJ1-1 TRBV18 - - CASSSQGNTEAFF TGTGCCAGCTCATCTCAGGGCAACACTGAAGCTTTCTTT
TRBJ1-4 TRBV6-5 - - CASSYRENTNEKLFF TGTGCCAGCAGTTATCGGGAAAACACTAATGAAAAACTGTTTTTT
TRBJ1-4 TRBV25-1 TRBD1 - CASSDWGQGHEKLFF TGTGCCAGCAGTGATTGGGGACAGGGCCATGAAAAACTGTTTTTT
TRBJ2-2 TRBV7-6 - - CASSSKQAGELFF TGTGCCAGCAGCTCCAAACAGGCCGGGGAGCTGTTTTTT
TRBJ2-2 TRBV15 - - CATSRAAGNTGELFF TGTGCCACCAGCAGAGCGGCAGGGAACACCGGGGAGCTGTTTTTT
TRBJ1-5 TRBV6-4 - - CASSEGSGHQPQHF TGTGCCAGCAGTGAGGGCTCAGGGCATCAGCCCCAGCATTTT
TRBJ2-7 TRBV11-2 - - CASSRGRSGASYEQYF TGTGCCAGCAGCCGGGGGCGCAGCGGGGCTTCCTACGAGCAGTACTTC
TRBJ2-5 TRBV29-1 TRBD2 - CSAELAGETQYF TGCAGCGCCGAACTAGCGGGCGAGACCCAGTACTTC
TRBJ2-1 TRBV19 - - CASSIISQGPEEQFF TGTGCCAGTAGTATAATTTCGCAGGGGCCCGAAGAGCAGTTCTTC
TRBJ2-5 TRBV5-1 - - CASSGSQSRSLETQYF TGCGCCAGCAGCGGATCTCAGTCGAGGTCCTTGGAGACCCAGTACTTC
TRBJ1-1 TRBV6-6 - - CASTLTGRAEAFF TGTGCCAGCACGCTAACAGGGAGGGCTGAAGCTTTCTTT
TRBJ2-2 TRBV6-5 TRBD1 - CASSYLQGPRGELFF TGTGCCAGCAGTTACTTACAGGGGCCGCGCGGGGAGCTGTTTTTT
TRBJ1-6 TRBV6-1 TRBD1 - CASSEVRGWTGNNSPLHF TGTGCCAGCAGTGAAGTACGCGGGTGGACAGGGAATAATTCACCCCTCCACTTT
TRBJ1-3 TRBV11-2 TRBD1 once CASSSYRDRGFGTIYF TGTGCCAGCAGCTCCTACCGGGACAGGGGTTTTGGCACCATATATTTT
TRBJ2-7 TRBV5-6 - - CASSLGGLYEQYF TGTGCCAGCAGCTTGGGGGGGCTCTACGAGCAGTACTTC
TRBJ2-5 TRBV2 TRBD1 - CASRGQGLWVQETQYF TGTGCCAGCAGGGGACAGGGGTTGTGGGTTCAAGAGACCCAGTACTTC
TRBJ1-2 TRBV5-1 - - CASKPLYGQYYGYTF TGCGCCAGCAAGCCCCTTTATGGACAGTACTATGGCTACACCTTC
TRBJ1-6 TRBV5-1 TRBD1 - CASSLGTGTNSPLHF TGCGCCAGCAGCCTGGGGACAGGCACTAATTCACCCCTCCACTTT
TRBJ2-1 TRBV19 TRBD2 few CASSIVAGGLGREQFF TGTGCCAGTAGTATCGTAGCGGGGGGGCTAGGTCGTGAGCAGTTCTTC
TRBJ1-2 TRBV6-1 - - CASSGIIARVPNYGYTF TGTGCCAGCAGTGGAATAATAGCCAGAGTTCCTAACTATGGCTACACCTTC
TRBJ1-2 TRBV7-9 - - CASSPAEKIHPPGYGYTF TGTGCCAGCAGCCCTGCAGAGAAAATCCATCCTCCCGGGTATGGCTACACCTTC
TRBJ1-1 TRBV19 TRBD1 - CASSSSTGAEAFF TGTGCCAGTAGTTCCTCTACAGGGGCTGAAGCTTTCTTT
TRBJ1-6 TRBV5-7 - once CASSLDDTLDSPLHF TGTGCCAGCAGCTTGGACGACACCTTAGATTCACCCCTCCACTTT
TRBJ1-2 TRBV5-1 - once CASSLVGGGGDYGYTF TGCGCCAGCAGCTTGGTTGGCGGCGGCGGGGACTATGGCTACACCTTC
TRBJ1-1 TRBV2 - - CASRYEQGANTEAFF TGTGCCAGCAGGTACGAACAGGGAGCGAACACTGAAGCTTTCTTT
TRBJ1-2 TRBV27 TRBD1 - CASRDRGRITGYTF TGTGCCAGCAGAGACAGGGGGCGGATTACCGGCTACACCTTC
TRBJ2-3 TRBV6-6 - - CASGVPGGTDTQYF TGTGCCAGCGGGGTCCCGGGGGGCACAGATACGCAGTATTTT
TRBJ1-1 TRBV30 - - CAWKLGATEAFF TGTGCCTGGAAACTCGGAGCTACTGAAGCTTTCTTT
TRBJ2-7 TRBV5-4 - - CASSRHGQNLHEQYF TGTGCCAGCAGCCGACACGGACAGAACCTACACGAGCAGTACTTC
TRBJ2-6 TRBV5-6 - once CASSPGYGVGGANVLTF TGTGCCAGCAGCCCGGGGTATGGCGTAGGTGGGGCCAACGTCCTGACTTTC
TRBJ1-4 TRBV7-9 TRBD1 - CASSFLRDSLTELFF TGTGCCAGCAGCTTTCTCCGGGACAGTCTAACCGAACTGTTTTTT
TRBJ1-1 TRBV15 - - CATGGTMNTEAFF TGTGCCACCGGAGGGACGATGAACACTGAAGCTTTCTTT
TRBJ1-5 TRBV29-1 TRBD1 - CSAPGGPPSNQPQHF TGCAGTGCACCAGGGGGGCCTCCTAGCAATCAGCCCCAGCATTTT
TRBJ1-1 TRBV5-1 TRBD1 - CASSEGQGVTEAFF TGCGCCAGCAGCGAAGGACAGGGAGTCACTGAAGCTTTCTTT
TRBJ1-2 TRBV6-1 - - CASSEALRGLIYGYTF TGTGCCAGCAGTGAAGCGCTGAGGGGACTAATCTATGGCTACACCTTC
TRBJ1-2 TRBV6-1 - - CASSEANAGGYGYTF TGTGCCAGCAGTGAAGCGAATGCAGGTGGCTATGGCTACACCTTC
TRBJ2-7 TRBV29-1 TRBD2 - CSVWLAAVTYEQYF TGCAGCGTGTGGCTAGCGGCCGTCACCTACGAGCAGTACTTC
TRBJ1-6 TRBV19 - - CASSIVGVRRVSPLHF TGTGCCAGTAGTATCGTAGGGGTTAGGAGGGTCTCACCCCTCCACTTT
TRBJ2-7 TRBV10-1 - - CASNAGEGYEQYF TGCGCCAGCAATGCAGGGGAAGGCTACGAGCAGTACTTC
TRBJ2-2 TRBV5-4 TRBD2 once CAQGRGMNTGELFF TGTGCCCAAGGGCGGGGGATGAACACCGGGGAGCTGTTTTTT
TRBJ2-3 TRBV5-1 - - CASRGRTDTQYF TGCGCCAGCAGGGGGAGAACAGATACGCAGTATTTT
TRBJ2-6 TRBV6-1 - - CASSRQSSGANVLTF TGTGCCAGCAGTAGACAGAGCTCTGGGGCCAACGTCCTGACTTTC
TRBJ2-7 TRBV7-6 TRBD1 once CASSSRQGDSYEQYF TGTGCCAGCAGCTCCCGACAGGGGGACTCCTACGAGCAGTACTTC
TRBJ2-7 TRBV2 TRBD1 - CASTERDRVGLYEQYF TGTGCCAGCACCGAGAGGGACAGGGTGGGACTCTACGAGCAGTACTTC